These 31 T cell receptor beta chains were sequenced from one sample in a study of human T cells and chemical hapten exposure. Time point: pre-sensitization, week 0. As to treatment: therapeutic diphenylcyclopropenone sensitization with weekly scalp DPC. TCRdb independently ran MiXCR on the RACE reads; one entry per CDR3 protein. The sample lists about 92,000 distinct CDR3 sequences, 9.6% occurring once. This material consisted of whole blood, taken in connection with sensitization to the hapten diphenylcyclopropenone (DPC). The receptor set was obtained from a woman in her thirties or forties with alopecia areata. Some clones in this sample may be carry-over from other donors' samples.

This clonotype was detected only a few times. The CDR3, as DNA: TGTGCCAGCAGCTCAACATGGGCTAGCGGAGGCCCTGGGGCCAACGTCCTGACTTTC. It is translated as CASSSTWASGGPGANVLTF. The chain uses TRBV7-9 and TRBJ2-6, with 7 bases lining up with TRBD2. The CDR3 extends over 19 amino acids. The V gene's germline CDR1 is SEHNR and CDR2 FQNEAQ (reference sequence). The ends lost 4 bases at V and 2 bases at J; junction bases unmatched: 14.

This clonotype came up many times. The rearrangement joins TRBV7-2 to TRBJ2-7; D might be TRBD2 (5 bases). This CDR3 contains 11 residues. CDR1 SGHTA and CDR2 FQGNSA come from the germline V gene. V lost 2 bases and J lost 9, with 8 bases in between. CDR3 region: CASSLSGPQYF. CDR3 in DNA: TGTGCCAGCAGCTTAAGCGGCCCGCAGTACTTC. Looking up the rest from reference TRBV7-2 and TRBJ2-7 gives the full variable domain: GAGVSQSPSNKVTEKGKDVELRCDPISGHTALYWYRQSLGQGLEFLIYFQGNSAPDKSGLPSDRFSAERTGGSVSTLTIQRTQQEDSAVYLCASSLSGPQYFGPGTRLTVT.

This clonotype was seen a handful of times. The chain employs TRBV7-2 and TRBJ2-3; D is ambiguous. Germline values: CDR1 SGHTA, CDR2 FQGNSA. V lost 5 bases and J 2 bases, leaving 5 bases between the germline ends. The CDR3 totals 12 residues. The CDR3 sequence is CASSPYTDTQYF. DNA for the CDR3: TGTGCCAGCAGCCCCTACACAGATACGCAGTATTTT.

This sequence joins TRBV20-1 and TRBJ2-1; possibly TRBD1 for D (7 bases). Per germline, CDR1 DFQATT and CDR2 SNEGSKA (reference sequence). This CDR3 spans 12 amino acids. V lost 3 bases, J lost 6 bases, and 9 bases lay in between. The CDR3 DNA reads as TGCAGTGCTAGTCAGGGGGGCAATGAGCAGTTCTTC. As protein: CSASQGGNEQFF.

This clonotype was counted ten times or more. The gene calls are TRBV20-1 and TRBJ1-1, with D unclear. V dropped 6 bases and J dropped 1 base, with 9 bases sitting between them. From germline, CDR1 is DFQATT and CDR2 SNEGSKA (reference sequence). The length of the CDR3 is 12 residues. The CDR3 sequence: CSASHTNTEAFF. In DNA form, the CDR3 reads TGCAGTGCCTCCCACACGAACACTGAAGCTTTCTTT.

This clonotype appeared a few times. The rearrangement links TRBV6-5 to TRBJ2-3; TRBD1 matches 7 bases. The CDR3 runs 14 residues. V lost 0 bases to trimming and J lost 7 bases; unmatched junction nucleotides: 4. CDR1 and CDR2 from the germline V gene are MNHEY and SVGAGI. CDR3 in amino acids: CASSYSTGMNTQYF. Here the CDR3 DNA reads TGTGCCAGCAGTTACTCGACAGGGATGAATACGCAGTATTTT.

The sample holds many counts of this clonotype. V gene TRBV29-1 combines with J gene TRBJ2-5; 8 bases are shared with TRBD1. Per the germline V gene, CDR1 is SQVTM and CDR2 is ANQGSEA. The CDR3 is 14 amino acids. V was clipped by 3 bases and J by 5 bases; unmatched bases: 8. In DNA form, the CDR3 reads TGCAGCGTTGAGGCGCAGGGGGCCTATGAGACCCAGTACTTC. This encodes CSVEAQGAYETQYF.

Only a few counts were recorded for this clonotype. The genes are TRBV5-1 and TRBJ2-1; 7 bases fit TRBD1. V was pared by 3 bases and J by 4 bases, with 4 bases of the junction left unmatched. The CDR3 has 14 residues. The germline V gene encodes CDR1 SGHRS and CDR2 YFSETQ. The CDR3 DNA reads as TGCGCCAGCAGCTCGGACAGGACATACAATGAGCAGTTCTTC. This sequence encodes CASSSDRTYNEQFF.

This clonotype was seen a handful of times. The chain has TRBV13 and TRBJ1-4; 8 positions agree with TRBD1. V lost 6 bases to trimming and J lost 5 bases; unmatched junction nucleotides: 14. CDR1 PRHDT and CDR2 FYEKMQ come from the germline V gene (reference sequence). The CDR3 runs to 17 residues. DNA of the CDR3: TGTGCCAGCAGAGCAAGCCAGGGGGCGCACCGGAATGAAAAACTGTTTTTT. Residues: CASRASQGAHRNEKLFF. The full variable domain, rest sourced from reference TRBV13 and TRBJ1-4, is AAGVIQSPRHLIKEKRETATLKCYPIPRHDTVYWYQQGPGQDPQFLISFYEKMQSDKGSIPDRFSAQQFSDYHSELNMSSLELGDSALYFCASRASQGAHRNEKLFFGSGTQLSVL.

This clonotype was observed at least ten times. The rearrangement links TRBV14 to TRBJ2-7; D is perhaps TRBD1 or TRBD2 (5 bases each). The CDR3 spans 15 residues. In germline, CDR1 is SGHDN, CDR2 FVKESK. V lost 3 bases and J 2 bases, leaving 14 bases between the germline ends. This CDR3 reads CASSQHAGTTYEQYF. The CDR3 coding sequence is TGTGCCAGCAGCCAGCATGCAGGGACCACCTACGAGCAGTACTTC.

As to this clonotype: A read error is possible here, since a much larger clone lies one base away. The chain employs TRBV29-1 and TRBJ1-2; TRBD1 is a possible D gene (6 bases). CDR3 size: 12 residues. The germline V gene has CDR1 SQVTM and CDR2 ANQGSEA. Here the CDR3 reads CSVEDRGTSYIF. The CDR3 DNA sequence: TGCAGCGTTGAAGACAGGGGTACGAGCTACATCTTC.

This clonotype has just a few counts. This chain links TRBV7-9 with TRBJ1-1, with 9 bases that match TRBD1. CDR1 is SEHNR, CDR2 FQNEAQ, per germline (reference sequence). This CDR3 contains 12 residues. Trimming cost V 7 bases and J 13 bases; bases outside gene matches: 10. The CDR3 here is CASMGQGFRGFF. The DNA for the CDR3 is TGTGCCAGCATGGGACAGGGTTTTCGGGGTTTCTTT.

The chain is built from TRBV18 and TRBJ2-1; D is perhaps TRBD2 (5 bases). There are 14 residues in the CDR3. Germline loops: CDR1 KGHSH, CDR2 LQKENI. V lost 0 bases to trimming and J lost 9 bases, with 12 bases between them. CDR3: CASSPPTEAREQFF. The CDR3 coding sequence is TGTGCCAGCTCACCACCTACGGAGGCGCGTGAGCAGTTCTTC.

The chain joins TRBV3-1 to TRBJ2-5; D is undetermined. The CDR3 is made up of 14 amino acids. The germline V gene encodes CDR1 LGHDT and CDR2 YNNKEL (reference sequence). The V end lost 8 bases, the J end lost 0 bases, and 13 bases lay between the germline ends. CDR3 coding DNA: TGTGCCAGCGCATTTGGCATCTACCAAGAGACCCAGTACTTC. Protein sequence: CASAFGIYQETQYF.

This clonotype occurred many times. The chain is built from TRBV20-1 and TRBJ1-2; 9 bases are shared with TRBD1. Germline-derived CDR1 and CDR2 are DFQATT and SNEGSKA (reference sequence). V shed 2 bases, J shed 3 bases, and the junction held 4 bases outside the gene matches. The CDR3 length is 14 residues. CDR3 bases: TGCAGTGCTAGAAAACAGGGGGCAGACTATGGCTACACCTTC. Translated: CSARKQGADYGYTF.

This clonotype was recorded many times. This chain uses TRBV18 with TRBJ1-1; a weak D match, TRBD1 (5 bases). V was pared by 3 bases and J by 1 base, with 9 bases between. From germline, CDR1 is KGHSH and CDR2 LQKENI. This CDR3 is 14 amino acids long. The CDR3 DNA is TGTGCCAGCTCACCGACAGTCAAGAACACTGAAGCTTTCTTT. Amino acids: CASSPTVKNTEAFF.

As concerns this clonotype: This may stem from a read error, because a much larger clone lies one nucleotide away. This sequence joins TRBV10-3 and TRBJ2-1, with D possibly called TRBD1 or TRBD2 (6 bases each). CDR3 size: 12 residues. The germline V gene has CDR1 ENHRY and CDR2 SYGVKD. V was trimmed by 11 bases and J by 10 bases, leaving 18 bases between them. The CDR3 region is CAAGGYSAEQFF. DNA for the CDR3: TGTGCCGCCGGGGGCTACTCGGCAGAGCAGTTCTTC.

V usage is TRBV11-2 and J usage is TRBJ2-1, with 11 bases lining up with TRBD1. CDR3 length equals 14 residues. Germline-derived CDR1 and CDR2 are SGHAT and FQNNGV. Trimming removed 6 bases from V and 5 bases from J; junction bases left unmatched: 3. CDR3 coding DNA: TGTGCCAGCAGTTTGGACAGGGGGCACAATGAGCAGTTCTTC. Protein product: CASSLDRGHNEQFF.

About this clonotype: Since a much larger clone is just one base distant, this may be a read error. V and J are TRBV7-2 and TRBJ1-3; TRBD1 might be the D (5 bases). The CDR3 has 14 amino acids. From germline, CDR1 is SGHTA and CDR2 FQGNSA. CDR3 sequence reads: CDSSPGLSGNTIYF. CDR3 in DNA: TGTGACAGCAGCCCGGGGCTGTCCGGAAACACCATATATTTT. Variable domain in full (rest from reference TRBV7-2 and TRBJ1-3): GAGVSQSPSNKVTEKGKDVELRCDPISGHTALYWYRQSLGQGLEFLIYFQGNSAPDKSGLPSDRFSAERTGGSVSTLTIQRTQQEDSAVYLCDSSPGLSGNTIYFGEGSWLTVV.

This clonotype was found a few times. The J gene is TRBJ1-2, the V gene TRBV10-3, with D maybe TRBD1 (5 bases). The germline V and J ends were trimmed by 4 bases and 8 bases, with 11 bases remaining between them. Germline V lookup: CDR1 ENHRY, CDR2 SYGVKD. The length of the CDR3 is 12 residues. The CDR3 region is CAISGDAGGYTF. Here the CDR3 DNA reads TGTGCCATCAGTGGGGACGCTGGGGGCTACACCTTC.

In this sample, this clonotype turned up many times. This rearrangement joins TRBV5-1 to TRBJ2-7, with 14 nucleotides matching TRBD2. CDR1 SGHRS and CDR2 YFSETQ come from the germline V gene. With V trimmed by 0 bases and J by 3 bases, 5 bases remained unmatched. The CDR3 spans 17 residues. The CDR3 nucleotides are TGCGCCAGCAGCTTGGCCGGGACTAGCGGGAGATTCTACGAGCAGTACTTC. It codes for CASSLAGTSGRFYEQYF.

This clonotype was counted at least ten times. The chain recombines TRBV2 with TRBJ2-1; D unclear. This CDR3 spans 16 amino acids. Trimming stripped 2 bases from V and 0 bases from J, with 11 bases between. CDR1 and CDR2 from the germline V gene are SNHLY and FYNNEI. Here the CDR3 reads CASSEIPRSSYNEQFF. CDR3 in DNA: TGTGCCAGCAGTGAAATCCCGAGGAGCTCCTACAATGAGCAGTTCTTC.

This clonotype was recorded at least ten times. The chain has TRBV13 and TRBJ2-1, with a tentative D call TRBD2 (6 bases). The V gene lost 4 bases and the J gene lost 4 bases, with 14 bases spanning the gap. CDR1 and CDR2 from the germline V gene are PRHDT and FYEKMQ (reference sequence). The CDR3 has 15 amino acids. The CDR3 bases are TGTGCCAGCAGCTCTAGCGCCATTGGGTACAATGAGCAGTTCTTC. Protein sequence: CASSSSAIGYNEQFF.

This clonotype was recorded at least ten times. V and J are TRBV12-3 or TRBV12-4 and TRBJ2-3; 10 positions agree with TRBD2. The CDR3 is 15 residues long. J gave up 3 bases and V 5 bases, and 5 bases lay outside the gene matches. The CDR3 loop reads CASSLGLASTDTQYF. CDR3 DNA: TGTGCCAGCAGTCTGGGACTAGCGAGTACAGATACGCAGTATTTT.

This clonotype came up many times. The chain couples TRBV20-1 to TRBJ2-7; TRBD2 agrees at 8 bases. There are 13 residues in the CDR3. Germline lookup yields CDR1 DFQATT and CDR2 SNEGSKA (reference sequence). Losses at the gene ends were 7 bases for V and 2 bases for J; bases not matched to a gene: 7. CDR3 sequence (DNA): TGCAGTGTCCTGATGCGGGGGGCCTACGAGCAGTACTTC. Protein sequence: CSVLMRGAYEQYF.

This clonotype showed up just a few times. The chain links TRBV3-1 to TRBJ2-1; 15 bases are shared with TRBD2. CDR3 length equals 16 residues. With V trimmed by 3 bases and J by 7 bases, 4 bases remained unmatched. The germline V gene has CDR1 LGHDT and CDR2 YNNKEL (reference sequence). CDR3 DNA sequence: TGTGCCAGCAGCCACCGGACTAGCGGGGGGGCAAATGAGCAGTTCTTC. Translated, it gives CASSHRTSGGANEQFF.

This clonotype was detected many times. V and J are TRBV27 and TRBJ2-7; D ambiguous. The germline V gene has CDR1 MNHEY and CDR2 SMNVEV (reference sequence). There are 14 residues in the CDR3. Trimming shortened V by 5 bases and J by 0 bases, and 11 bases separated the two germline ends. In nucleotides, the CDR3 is TGTGCCAGCAGTCCCAACCTGAGCTCCTACGAGCAGTACTTC. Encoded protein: CASSPNLSSYEQYF.

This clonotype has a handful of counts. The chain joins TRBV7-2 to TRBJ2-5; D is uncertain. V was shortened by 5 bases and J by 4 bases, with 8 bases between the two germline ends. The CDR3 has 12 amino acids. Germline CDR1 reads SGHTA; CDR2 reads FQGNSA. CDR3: CASSLVRETQYF. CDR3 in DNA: TGTGCCAGCAGCCTAGTAAGAGAGACCCAGTACTTC.

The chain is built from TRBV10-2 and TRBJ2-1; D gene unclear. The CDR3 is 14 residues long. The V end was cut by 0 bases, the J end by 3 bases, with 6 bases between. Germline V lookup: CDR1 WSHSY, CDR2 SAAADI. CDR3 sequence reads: CASSESNSYNEQFF. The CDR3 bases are TGCGCCAGCAGTGAGTCGAACAGCTACAATGAGCAGTTCTTC.

As DNA, the CDR3 is TGTGCCAGCAGCTTGGACAGTACTGAAGCTTTCTTT. Translating gives CASSLDSTEAFF. The chain recombines TRBV5-4 with TRBJ1-1; D call uncertain. Germline V gene sequence: CDR1 SGHNT, CDR2 YYREEE (reference sequence). The V end was cut by 0 bases, the J end by 5 bases, with 5 bases between. The CDR3 contains 12 residues. Together with reference TRBV5-4 and TRBJ1-1, the CDR3 gives the full variable domain: ETGVTQSPTHLIKTRGQQVTLRCSSQSGHNTVSWYQQALGQGPQFIFQYYREEENGRGNFPPRFSGLQFPNYSSELNVNALELDDSALYLCASSLDSTEAFFGQGTRLTVV.

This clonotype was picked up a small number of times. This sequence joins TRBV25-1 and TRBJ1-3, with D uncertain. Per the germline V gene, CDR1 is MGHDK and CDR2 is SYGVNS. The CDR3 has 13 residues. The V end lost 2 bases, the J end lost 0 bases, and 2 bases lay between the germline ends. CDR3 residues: CASSEPSGNTIYF. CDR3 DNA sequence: TGTGCCAGCAGTGAACCCTCTGGAAACACCATATATTTT. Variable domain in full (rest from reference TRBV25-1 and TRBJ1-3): EADIYQTPRYLVIGTGKKITLECSQTMGHDKMYWYQQDPGMELHLIHYSYGVNSTEKGDLSSESTVSRIRTEHFPLTLESARPSHTSQYLCASSEPSGNTIYFGEGSWLTVV.